A selection of T cell receptor beta chains follows, all from one sample in a study of beta chain features in type 1 diabetes. Clones were read by immunoSEQ multiplex PCR, and TCRdb kept only the in-frame ones, dropping some. The sample holds almost 350,000 clones, 7% to 10% seen once. The specimen sequenced was central memory CD4+ T cells from blood. These receptors all stem from a man aged 25-45 years with type 1 diabetes. Each CDR3 is given with its conserved first and last residue. The order of the fields is J gene, V gene, CDR3 protein.

TRBJ1-1 TRBV29-1 CSVARGQTTSEAFF
TRBJ2-7 TRBV7-8 CASSLARRGYEQYF
TRBJ1-2 TRBV21-1 CASSPSGDRVYGYTF
TRBJ2-7 TRBV2 CASSDRGQGANF
TRBJ1-2 TRBV7-2 CASSLLPGQNYGYTF
TRBJ2-1 TRBV10-3 CAISGAGQSSYNEQFF
TRBJ2-5 TRBV9 CASSQTSGGGETQYF
TRBJ1-6 TRBV6-6 CASSYGRTGDSPLHF
TRBJ2-3 TRBV7-9 CASSPGLAGSDTQYF
TRBJ1-1 TRBV11-2 CASSLGQGRGAFF
TRBJ2-7 TRBV7-2 CASSLIPGAFRQYF
TRBJ1-6 TRBV30 CAWRRLSTYNSPLHF
TRBJ1-2 TRBV6-5 CASSSVRDNYGYTF
TRBJ2-6 TRBV9 CASSPSWTGGWVSLGGANVLTF
TRBJ2-5 TRBV2 CASSETALRGGETQYF
TRBJ1-1 TRBV4-3 CASSQDPGRVSEAFF
TRBJ1-6 TRBV28 CASSSDGNSPLHF
TRBJ2-5 TRBV28 CASRLGQVEQETQYF
TRBJ1-2 TRBV5-1 CASSLQGQEGNYGYTF
TRBJ2-3 TRBV4-3 CASSQGRDSGGAFADTQYF
TRBJ1-5 TRBV10-3 CAISEGVDSNQPQHF
TRBJ1-1 TRBV28 CASSLSGTGSTAFF
TRBJ2-7 TRBV7-2 CASSLETGGSYEQYF
TRBJ1-2 TRBV28 CASSLVQGSPNYGYTF
TRBJ1-2 TRBV7-9 CASSSQRTGNYGYTF
TRBJ1-6 TRBV7-2 CASSLAQGIYSPLHF
TRBJ1-2 TRBV28 CASSLVRVGGYTF
TRBJ2-7 TRBV11-2 CASSLIHRGRYEQYF
TRBJ2-1 TRBV7-2 CASSFRIYEQFF
TRBJ2-2 TRBV7-2 CASSPSPADLTGELFF
TRBJ2-3 TRBV5-6 CASSTGAGGTDTQYF
TRBJ2-1 TRBV6-5 CASSSQNNEQFF
TRBJ1-1 TRBV29-1 CSFSGQGVPAFF
TRBJ1-1 TRBV25-1 CASSRQGDTEAFF
TRBJ1-6 TRBV30 CAWGWGRGNSPLHF
TRBJ2-7 TRBV5-1 CASSLIQGAYEQYF
TRBJ2-7 TRBV5-1 CASSLGSRAHEQYF
TRBJ1-1 TRBV7-2 CASSLRGLNTEAFF
TRBJ2-3 TRBV9 CASSPTDPGPGADTQYF
TRBJ2-1 TRBV9 CASSDGPQHNEQFF
TRBJ2-7 TRBV29-1 CSVAWSSYEQYF
TRBJ2-5 TRBV11-3 CASSLGGNGKTQYF
TRBJ1-2 TRBV5-1 CASLLLPERGYGYTF
TRBJ2-7 TRBV9 CASSVGGNREYEQYF
TRBJ2-5 TRBV5-1 CASSLGLAGGSQETQYF
TRBJ2-5 TRBV7-2 CASSLWGGGQETQYF
TRBJ2-5 TRBV19 CASRRAVQETQYF
TRBJ1-5 TRBV6-6 CASSYERQPQHF
TRBJ1-4 TRBV2 CASSEKTTLEKLFF